This T cell receptor (beta chain) was documented in a study of blood T cell repertoires in COVID-19. Overall study context: Specimens from acute and convalescent COVID-19 originated in the United States, Italy and Spain.

Original handling: For nucleated cells, counts were estimated from reference gene primer amplification. Assay used: immunoSEQ multiplex PCR; TCRdb lists only in-frame clones, some missing. V, J and clone size reflect that table, while D and trimming were determined from the DNA. The data show about 220,000 clones, about 78% seen once. Germline V gene lookup returns CDR1 LNHDA and CDR2 SQIVND (reference sequence). The CDR3 totals 16 residues. Trimming took 3 bases from V and 5 from J, leaving 16 bases between them. This receptor was taken from a woman aged 70-85 years with acute or convalescent COVID-19. The V gene is TRBV19, the J gene TRBJ1-4; D possibly corresponds to TRBD1 (5 bases). The sample taken for sequencing was peripheral blood. The CDR3 DNA reads as TGTGCCAGTAGTATTTATCTCAGGGAGGGGAATGAAAAACTGTTTTTT. Amino acids: CASSIYLREGNEKLFF.